This T cell receptor (beta chain) derives from a study of T-cell memory formation after mild COVID-19. Germline CDR1 is DFQATT and CDR2 is SNEGSKA (reference sequence). CDR3 length equals 12 residues. Between the trimmed V and J ends, which lost 2 bases and 1 base, there was a span of 6 bases. Overall study findings and caveats: That cross-reactive memory joined was suggested by some responding clones appearing in pre-infection memory. CD4+ clones that contracted lay mainly in CM and EM; CD8+ ones lay in EMRA.

Remarks on this clonotype: Antigen unknown.

MiXCR, applied by TCRdb to the 5' RACE reads, yields one record per CDR3 protein. The table has 300,000 to 400,000 distinct CDR3 sequences, under 30% seen once. This TCR derives from an adult woman who had mild COVID-19 (a few samples of this study predate the infection). Cell type and time point are not known. The sequenced sample consisted of PBMCs or a T cell subset sorted from them (not recorded which). The genes are TRBV20-1 and TRBJ2-7; unclear D gene. CDR3 residues: CSARSVSYEQYF. CDR3 in DNA: TGCAGTGCTAGAAGCGTATCCTACGAGCAGTACTTC.